What follows is one TCR beta chain and its context. The record originates from a study of shared clonotypes between healthy human individuals. At the deep level, the assay was run. Every subset had its genomic DNA shared out evenly among several immunoSEQ plates. The repertoire was sequenced with immunoSEQ multiplex PCR; TCRdb's copy has only in-frame clones and lacks some. Of 1,500,000 or so clones listed, around 97% are singletons. CDR1 SQVTM and CDR2 ANQGSEA come from the germline V gene. The length of the CDR3 is 13 residues. J gave up 2 bases and V 6 bases, and 6 bases lay outside the gene matches.

The sequencing sample was made of naive CD4+ T cells sorted from blood. The subset denotes: CD45RA+ positively selected. This TCR derives from a man aged 25-45 years in good health. The rearrangement links TRBV29-1 to TRBJ2-5; 7 bases are a match to TRBD1. As DNA, the CDR3 is TGCAGCGTATCGGGACAGAATCAAGAGACCCAGTACTTC. Translating it yields CSVSGQNQETQYF. The entire variable domain, with the rest obtained from reference TRBV29-1 and TRBJ2-5, is as follows: SAVISQKPSRDICQRGTSLTIQCQVDSQVTMMFWYRQQPGQSLTLIATANQGSEATYESGFVIDKFPISRPNLTFSTLTVSNMSPEDSSIYLCSVSGQNQETQYFGPGTRLLVL.